This TCR beta chain derives from a study of control samples from healthy donors and cancer patients. Trimming took 7 bases from V and 5 from J, leaving 13 bases between them. The CDR3 length is 13 residues. Germline CDR1 is MNHEY and CDR2 is SVGEGT. Repertoires were generated with immunoSEQ multiplex PCR, while TCRdb's copy carries only in-frame clones and drops some. The top ten hold around 3.4% of the sample, which has 95,000 to 150,000 clones, more than 70% seen once. The sequenced sample consisted of blood. The J gene is TRBJ2-3, the V gene TRBV6-2 or TRBV6-3, with D unclear. This clonotype was obtained from a man aged 40-55 years in good health. DNA for the CDR3: TGTGCCAGCACCCCCCGGAACGGAGATACGCAGTATTTT. This gives the protein CASTPRNGDTQYF.